This TCR beta chain was obtained from a study of Ad26.COV2.S vaccination and SARS-CoV-2 variants. The CDR3 totals 15 residues. The V and J ends lost 2 bases and 0 bases respectively, with 10 bases between them. Germline lookup yields CDR1 MNHEY and CDR2 SVGAGI. Study results and caveats: Reported post-vaccination CD8+ and CD4+ T cell responses to spike showed substantial breadth.

Regarding this clone: The antigen is undetermined.

Described treatment: around 19 received Ad26.COV2.S at low or high dose, single or two shots; roughly five received placebo; per-sample allocation not given. All samples were drawn on day 63, counting from the first vaccine or placebo injection. Spike of the Wuhan-strain SARS-CoV-2 was expressed by an Ad26 vector, which formed the vaccine. Assay: immunoSEQ multiplex PCR; the TCRdb copy retains only in-frame clones and omits some. The data hold approximately 400,000 clones, with approximately 81% observed a single time. Sequencing used peripheral blood, obtained in a trial of Ad26.COV2.S vaccine versus placebo. The clonotype originates from a person aged 18-65 years who received the Ad26.COV2.S COVID-19 vaccine or a placebo. J is TRBJ1-2 and V is TRBV6-5; D is perhaps TRBD1 (5 bases). The CDR3 DNA is TGTGCCAGCAGTTACGCCAGACAGCCTAACTATGGCTACACCTTC. It encodes CASSYARQPNYGYTF.